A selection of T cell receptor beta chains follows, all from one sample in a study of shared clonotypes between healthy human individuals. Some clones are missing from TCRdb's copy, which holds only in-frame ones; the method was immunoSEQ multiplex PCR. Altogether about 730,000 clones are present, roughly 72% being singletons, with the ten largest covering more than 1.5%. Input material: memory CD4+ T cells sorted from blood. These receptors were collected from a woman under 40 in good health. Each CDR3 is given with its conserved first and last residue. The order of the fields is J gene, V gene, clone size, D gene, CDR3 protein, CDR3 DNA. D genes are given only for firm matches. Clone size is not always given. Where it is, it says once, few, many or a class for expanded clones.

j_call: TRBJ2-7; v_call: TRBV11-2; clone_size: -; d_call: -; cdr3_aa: CASSLDLGTALKQYF; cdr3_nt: TGTGCCAGCAGCTTAGATTTGGGGACTGCGCTGAAGCAGTACTTC
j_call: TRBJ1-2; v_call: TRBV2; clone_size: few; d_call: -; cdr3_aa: CASTPGRLGYTF; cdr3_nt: TGTGCCAGCACCCCAGGGCGGTTGGGCTACACCTTC
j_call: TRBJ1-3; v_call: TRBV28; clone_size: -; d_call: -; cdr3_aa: CASSLGQMGNTIYF; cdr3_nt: TGTGCCAGCAGTTTAGGGCAGATGGGAAACACCATATATTTT
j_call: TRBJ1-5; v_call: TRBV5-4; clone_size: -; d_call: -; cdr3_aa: CASSFDTNQPQHF; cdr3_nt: TGTGCCAGCAGCTTCGATACCAATCAGCCCCAGCATTTT
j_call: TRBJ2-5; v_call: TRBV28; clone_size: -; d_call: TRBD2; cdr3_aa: CASSLSLAGKGRETQYF; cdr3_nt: TGTGCCAGCAGTTTGAGCCTAGCGGGAAAAGGGAGGGAGACCCAGTACTTC
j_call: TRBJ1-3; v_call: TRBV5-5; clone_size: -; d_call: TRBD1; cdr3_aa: CASSLGAGGNTIYF; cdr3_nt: TGTGCCAGCAGCCTGGGGGCAGGGGGGAACACCATATATTTT
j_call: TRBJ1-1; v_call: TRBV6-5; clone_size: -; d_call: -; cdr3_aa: CASSYSIGRNTEAFF; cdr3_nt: TGTGCCAGCAGTTACTCGATTGGGAGGAACACTGAAGCTTTCTTT
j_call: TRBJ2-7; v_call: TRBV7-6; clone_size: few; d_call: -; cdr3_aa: CASSLASPSYEQYF; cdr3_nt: TGTGCCAGCAGCTTAGCTAGCCCTTCCTACGAGCAGTACTTC
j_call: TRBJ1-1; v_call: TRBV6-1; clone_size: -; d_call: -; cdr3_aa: CASSGLVGIAEAFF; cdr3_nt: TGTGCCAGCAGTGGTCTGGTGGGGATCGCTGAAGCTTTCTTT
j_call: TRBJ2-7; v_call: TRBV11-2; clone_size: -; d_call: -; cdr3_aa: CASSVQDPGGEQYF; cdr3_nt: TGTGCCAGCAGCGTACAGGACCCCGGCGGCGAGCAGTACTTC
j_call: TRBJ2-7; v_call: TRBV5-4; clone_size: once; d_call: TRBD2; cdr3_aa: CASSFPGGSGRSSYEQYF; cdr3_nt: TGTGCCAGCAGCTTCCCAGGGGGGAGCGGGAGGTCCTCCTACGAGCAGTACTTC
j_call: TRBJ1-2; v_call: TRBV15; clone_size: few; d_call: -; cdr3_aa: CATSREVITGTNYGYTF; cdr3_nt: TGTGCCACCAGCAGAGAAGTTATTACCGGGACCAACTATGGCTACACCTTC
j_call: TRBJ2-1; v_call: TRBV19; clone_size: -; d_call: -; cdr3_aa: CASSIDRWGYEQFF; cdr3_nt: TGTGCCAGTAGTATAGATCGGTGGGGTTACGAGCAGTTCTTC
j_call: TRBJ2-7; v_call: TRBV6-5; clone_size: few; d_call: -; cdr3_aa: CASSYSAKIGYEQYF; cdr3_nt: TGTGCCAGCAGTTACTCGGCAAAAATCGGGTACGAGCAGTACTTC
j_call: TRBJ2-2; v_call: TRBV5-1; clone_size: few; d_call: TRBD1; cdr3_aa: CASSETGDSGELFF; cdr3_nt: TGCGCCAGCAGCGAGACAGGGGACTCCGGGGAGCTGTTTTTT
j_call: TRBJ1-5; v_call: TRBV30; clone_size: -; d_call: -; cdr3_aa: CAWSPPNQPQHF; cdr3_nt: TGTGCCTGGAGTCCACCAAATCAGCCCCAGCATTTT
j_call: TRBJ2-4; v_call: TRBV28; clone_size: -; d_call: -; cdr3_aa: CASSTGPGADIQYF; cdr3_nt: TGTGCCAGCAGCACCGGACCAGGGGCGGACATTCAGTACTTC
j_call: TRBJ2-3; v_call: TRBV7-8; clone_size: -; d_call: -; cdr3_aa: CASSATFNTQYF; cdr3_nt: TGTGCCAGCAGCGCCACCTTTAATACGCAGTATTTT
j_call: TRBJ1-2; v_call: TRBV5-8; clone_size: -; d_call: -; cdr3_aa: CASSLTGKNYGYTF; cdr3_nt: TGTGCCAGCAGCTTGACAGGGAAAAACTATGGCTACACCTTC
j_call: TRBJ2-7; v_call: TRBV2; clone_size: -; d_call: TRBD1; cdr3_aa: CASRDRYEQYF; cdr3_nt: TGTGCCAGCAGGGACAGGTACGAGCAGTACTTC
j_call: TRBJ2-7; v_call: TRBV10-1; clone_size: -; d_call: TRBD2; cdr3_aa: CASSRGPGLAETYEQYF; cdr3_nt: TGCGCCAGCAGTAGAGGCCCCGGACTAGCTGAGACCTACGAGCAGTACTTC
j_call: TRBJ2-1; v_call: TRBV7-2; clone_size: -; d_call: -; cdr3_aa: CASSLGATNEQFF; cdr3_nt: TGTGCCAGCAGCTTAGGCGCTACCAATGAGCAGTTCTTC
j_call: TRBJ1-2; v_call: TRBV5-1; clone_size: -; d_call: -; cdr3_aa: CASSPRGGAANYGYTF; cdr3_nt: TGCGCCAGCAGCCCCCGGGGGGGGGCCGCTAACTATGGCTACACCTTC
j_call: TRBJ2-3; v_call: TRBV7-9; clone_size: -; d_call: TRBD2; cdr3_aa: CASSLGLAGSTDTQYF; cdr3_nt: TGTGCCAGCAGTCTGGGACTAGCGGGAAGTACAGATACGCAGTATTTT
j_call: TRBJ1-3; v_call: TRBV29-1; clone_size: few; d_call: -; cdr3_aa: CSVEDLQGNTIYF; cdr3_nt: TGCAGCGTTGAAGATCTCCAAGGAAACACCATATATTTT
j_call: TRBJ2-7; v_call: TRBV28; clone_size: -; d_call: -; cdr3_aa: CASSSEGLSSYEQYF; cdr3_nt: TGTGCCAGCAGTTCGGAGGGATTGAGCTCCTACGAGCAGTACTTC
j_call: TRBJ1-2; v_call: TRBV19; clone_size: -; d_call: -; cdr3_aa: CASRKGRRVGYGYTF; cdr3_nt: TGTGCCAGTAGAAAGGGACGGCGAGTCGGCTATGGCTACACCTTC
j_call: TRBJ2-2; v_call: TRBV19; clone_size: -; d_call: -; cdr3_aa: CASSPPTGELFF; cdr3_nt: TGTGCCAGTAGTCCTCCCACCGGGGAGCTGTTTTTT
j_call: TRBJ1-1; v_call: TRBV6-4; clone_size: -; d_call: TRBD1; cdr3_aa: CASSLTGQGTLGNTEAFF; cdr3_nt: TGTGCCAGCAGTTTAACGGGACAGGGGACCCTGGGGAACACTGAAGCTTTCTTT
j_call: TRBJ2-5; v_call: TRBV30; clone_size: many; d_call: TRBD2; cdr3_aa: CAWSVFSGSGKTQYF; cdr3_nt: TGTGCCTGGAGTGTCTTTAGCGGGAGTGGCAAGACCCAGTACTTC
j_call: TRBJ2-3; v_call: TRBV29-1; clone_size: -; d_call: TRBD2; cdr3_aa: CSVGLADITDTQYF; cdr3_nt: TGCAGCGTGGGACTAGCGGATATCACAGATACGCAGTATTTT
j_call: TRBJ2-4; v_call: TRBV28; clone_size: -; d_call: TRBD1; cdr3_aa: CASSLSRADRLAKNIQYF; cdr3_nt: TGTGCCAGCAGTTTATCCAGGGCGGACAGGCTAGCCAAAAACATTCAGTACTTC
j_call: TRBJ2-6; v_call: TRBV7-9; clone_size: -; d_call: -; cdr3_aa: CASSEDRAGADSGANVLTF; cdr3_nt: TGTGCCAGCAGCGAGGATAGGGCAGGGGCTGACTCTGGGGCCAACGTCCTGACTTTC
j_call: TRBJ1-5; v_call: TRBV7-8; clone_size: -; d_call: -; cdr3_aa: CASSLDHNAQPQHF; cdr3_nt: TGTGCCAGCAGCTTAGACCACAACGCTCAGCCCCAGCATTTT
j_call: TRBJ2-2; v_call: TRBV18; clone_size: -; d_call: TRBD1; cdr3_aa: CASSPPTTGNVRGELFF; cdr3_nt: TGTGCCAGCTCACCACCGACGACAGGGAATGTGCGCGGGGAGCTGTTTTTT
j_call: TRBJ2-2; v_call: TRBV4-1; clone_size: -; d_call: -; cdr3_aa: CASSQGPGYTGELFF; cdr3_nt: TGCGCCAGCAGCCAAGGTCCGGGCTACACCGGGGAGCTGTTTTTT
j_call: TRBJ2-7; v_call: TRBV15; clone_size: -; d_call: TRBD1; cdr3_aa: CATSTRDRGAYEQYF; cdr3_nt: TGTGCCACCAGCACCCGGGACAGGGGAGCCTACGAGCAGTACTTC
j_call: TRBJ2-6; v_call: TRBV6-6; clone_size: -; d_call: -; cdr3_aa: CASYRGNSGANVLTF; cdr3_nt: TGTGCCAGCTATCGCGGGAACTCTGGGGCCAACGTCCTGACTTTC
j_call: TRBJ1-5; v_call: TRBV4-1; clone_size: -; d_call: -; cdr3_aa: CASSRGIDQPQHF; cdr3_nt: TGCGCCAGCAGCCGGGGCATCGATCAGCCCCAGCATTTT
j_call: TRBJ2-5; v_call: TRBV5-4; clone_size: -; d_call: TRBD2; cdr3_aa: CASSPIAGDETQYF; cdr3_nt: TGTGCCAGCAGTCCTATAGCGGGAGATGAGACCCAGTACTTC
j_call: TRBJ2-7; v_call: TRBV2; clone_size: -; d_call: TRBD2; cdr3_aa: CASSEKGLAGAYEQYF; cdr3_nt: TGTGCCAGCAGTGAAAAGGGGCTAGCGGGAGCCTACGAGCAGTACTTC
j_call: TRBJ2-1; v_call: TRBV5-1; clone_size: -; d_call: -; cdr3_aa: CASSLGDRDEQFF; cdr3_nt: TGCGCCAGCAGCTTAGGGGACCGCGATGAGCAGTTCTTC
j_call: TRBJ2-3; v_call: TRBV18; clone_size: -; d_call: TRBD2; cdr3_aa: CASSPALAGDPDTQYF; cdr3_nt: TGTGCCAGCTCACCAGCGCTAGCGGGAGACCCAGATACGCAGTATTTT
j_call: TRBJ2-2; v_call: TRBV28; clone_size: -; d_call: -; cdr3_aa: CASRSENTGELFF; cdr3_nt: TGTGCCAGCAGATCAGAAAACACCGGGGAGCTGTTTTTT
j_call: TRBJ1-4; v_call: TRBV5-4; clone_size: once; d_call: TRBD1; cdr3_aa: CASSTPGTGHEKLFF; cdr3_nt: TGTGCCAGCAGCACGCCTGGGACAGGACACGAAAAACTGTTTTTT
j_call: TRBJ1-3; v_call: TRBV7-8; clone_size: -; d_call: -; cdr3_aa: CASSLAGGSGNTIYF; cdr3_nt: TGTGCCAGCAGCTTAGCGGGGGGCTCTGGAAACACCATATATTTT
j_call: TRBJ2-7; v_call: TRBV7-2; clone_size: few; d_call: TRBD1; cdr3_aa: CASSLETGGAAYEQYF; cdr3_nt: TGTGCCAGCAGCTTAGAGACAGGGGGCGCGGCCTACGAGCAGTACTTC
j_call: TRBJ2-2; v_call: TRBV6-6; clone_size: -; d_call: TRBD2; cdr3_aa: CASSFPLAEVTGELFF; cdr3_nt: TGTGCCAGCAGCTTTCCTCTAGCGGAGGTCACCGGGGAGCTGTTTTTT
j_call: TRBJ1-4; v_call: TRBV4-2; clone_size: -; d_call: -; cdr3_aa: CASSQGLVNEKLFF; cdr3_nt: TGTGCCAGCAGCCAAGGCCTTGTTAATGAAAAACTGTTTTTT
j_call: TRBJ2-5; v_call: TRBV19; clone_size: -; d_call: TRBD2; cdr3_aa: CASTPGRLALAGGETQYF; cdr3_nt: TGTGCCAGTACCCCAGGTCGACTGGCACTAGCGGGAGGAGAGACCCAGTACTTC
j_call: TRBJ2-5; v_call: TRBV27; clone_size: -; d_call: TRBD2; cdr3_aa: CASSLSGRARGEQETQYF; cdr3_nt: TGTGCCAGCAGTCTTAGCGGGAGGGCCCGCGGGGAACAAGAGACCCAGTACTTC
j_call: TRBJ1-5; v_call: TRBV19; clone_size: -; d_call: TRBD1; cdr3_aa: CASGQGYDNQPQHF; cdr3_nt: TGTGCCAGCGGACAGGGCTATGACAATCAGCCCCAGCATTTT
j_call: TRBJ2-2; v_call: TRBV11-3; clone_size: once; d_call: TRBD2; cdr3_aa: CASSSSGNTGELFF; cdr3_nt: TGTGCCAGCAGCTCTAGCGGGAACACCGGGGAGCTGTTTTTT
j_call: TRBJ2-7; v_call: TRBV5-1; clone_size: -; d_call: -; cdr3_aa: CASSPQDPRNGGYEQYF; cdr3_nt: TGCGCCAGCAGCCCGCAGGACCCAAGGAACGGAGGGTACGAGCAGTACTTC
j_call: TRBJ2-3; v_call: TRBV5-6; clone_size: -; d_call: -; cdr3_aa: CASSLSPGPLTDTQYF; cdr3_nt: TGTGCCAGCAGCTTGTCTCCAGGACCCCTCACAGATACGCAGTATTTT